The present entry profiles one T cell receptor (beta chain) with its context. Its antigen is unknown. The data derive from a study of T cell repertoires in cytomegalovirus infection. For the study at large: Public TCR beta signatures were indicative of both CMV infection and a matching HLA type.

There are 13 residues in the CDR3. Germline CDR1 is WNHNN and CDR2 is SYGVQD (reference sequence). Deletions cut 0 bases from V and 6 bases from J, with 8 bases between. MiXCR, run by TCRdb on the reads, gives a single entry per CDR3 protein. Here the sample spans some 940,000 distinct CDR3 sequences, around 30% being singletons. The receptor's source is a human donor in good health (CMV status not recorded). Some clones in this sample may be carry-over from other donors' samples. The specimen comprised cultured CD8+ T cells from PBMCs, sampled from culture after CMV antigen stimulation. The chain links TRBV10-1 to TRBJ1-1; D not certain. As DNA, the CDR3 is TGCGCCAGCAGTGAGTCGACCTCCCCTGAAGCTTTCTTT. This translates into CASSESTSPEAFF.